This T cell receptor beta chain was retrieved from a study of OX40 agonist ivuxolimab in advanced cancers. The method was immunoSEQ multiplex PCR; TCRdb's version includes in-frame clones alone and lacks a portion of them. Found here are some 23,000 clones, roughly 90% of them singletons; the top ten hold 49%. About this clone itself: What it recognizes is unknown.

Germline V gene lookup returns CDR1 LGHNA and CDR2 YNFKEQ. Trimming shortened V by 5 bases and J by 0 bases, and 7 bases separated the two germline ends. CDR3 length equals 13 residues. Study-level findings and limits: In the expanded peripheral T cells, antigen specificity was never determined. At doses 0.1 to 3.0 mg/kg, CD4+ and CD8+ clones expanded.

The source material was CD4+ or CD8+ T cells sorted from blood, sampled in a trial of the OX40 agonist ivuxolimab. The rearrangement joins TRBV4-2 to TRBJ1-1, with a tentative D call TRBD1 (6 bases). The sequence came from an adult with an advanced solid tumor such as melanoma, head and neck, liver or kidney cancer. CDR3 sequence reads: CASSWTVNTEAFF. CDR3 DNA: TGTGCCAGCAGCTGGACAGTGAACACTGAAGCTTTCTTT.